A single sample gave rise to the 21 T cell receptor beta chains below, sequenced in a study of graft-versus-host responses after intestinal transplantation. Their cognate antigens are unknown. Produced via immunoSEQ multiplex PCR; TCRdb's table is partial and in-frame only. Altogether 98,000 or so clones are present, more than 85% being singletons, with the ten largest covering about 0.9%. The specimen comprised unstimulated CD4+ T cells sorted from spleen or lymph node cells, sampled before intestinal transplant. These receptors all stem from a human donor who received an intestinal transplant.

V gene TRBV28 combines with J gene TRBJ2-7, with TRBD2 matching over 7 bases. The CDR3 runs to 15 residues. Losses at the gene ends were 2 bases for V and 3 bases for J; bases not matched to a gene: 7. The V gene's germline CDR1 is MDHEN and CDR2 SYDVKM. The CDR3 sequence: CASSLGGEGFYEQYF. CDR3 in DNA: TGTGCCAGCAGTTTAGGGGGGGAGGGCTTCTACGAGCAGTACTTC.

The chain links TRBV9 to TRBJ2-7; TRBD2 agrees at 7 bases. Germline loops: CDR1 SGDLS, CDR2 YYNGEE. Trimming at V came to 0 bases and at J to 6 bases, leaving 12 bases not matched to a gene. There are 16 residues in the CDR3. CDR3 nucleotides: TGTGCCAGCAGCGTAGATTGGGGCGGGAGTGATGGCGAGCAGTACTTC. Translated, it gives CASSVDWGGSDGEQYF.

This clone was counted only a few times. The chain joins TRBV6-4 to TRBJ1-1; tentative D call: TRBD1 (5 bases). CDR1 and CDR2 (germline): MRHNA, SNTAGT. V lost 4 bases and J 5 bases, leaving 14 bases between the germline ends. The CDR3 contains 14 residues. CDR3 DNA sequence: TGTGCCAGCAGTGGGGGATGGGGGGAGACTGAAGCTTTCTTT. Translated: CASSGGWGETEAFF.

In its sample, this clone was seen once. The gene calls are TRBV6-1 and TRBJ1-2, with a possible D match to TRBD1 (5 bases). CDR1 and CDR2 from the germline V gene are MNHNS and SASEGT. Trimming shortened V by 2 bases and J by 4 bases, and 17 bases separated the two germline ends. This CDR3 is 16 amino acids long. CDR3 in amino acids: CASSERGNIFSYGYTF. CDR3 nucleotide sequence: TGTGCCAGCAGTGAAAGGGGTAACATTTTCAGCTATGGCTACACCTTC.

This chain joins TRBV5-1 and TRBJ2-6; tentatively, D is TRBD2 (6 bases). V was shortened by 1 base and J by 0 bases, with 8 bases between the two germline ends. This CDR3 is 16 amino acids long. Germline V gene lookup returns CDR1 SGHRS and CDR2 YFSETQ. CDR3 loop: CASSLTGDSGANVLTF. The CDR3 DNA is TGCGCCAGCAGCTTGACGGGGGACTCTGGGGCCAACGTCCTGACTTTC.

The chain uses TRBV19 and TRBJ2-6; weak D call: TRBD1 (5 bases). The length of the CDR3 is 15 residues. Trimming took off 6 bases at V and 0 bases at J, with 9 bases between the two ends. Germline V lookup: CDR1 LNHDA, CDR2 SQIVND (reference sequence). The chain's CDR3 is CASRARASGANVLTF. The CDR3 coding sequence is TGTGCCAGTAGGGCCAGGGCCTCTGGGGCCAACGTCCTGACTTTC.

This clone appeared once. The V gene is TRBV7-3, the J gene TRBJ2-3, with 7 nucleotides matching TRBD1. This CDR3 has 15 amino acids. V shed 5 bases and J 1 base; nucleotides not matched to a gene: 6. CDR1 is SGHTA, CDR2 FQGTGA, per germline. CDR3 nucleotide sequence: TGTGCCAGCAGCCTCCGGACAGGCGGCACAGATACGCAGTATTTT. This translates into CASSLRTGGTDTQYF.

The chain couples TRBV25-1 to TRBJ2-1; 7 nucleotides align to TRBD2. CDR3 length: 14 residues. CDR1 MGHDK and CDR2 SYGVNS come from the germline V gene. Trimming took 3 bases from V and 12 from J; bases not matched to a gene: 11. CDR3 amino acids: CASSDGGRVKGQFF. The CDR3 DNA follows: TGTGCCAGCAGTGATGGAGGGAGGGTGAAGGGGCAGTTCTTC.

CDR3 nucleotide sequence: TGTGCCAGCAGTGAGAGGGCGGGAATATCCTATAATTCACCCCTCCACTTT. Translating gives CASSERAGISYNSPLHF. The chain is built from TRBV2 and TRBJ1-6; no clear D. Trimming cost V 3 bases and J 1 base, with 13 bases left between them. Germline lookup yields CDR1 SNHLY and CDR2 FYNNEI. The CDR3 covers 17 residues.

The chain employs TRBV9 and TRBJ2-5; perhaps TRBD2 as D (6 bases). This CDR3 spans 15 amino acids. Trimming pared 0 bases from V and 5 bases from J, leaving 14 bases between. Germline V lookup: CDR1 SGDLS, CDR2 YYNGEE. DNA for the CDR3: TGTGCCAGCAGCGTAGCGGCGGGATTGCGGGAGACCCAGTACTTC. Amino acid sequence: CASSVAAGLRETQYF.

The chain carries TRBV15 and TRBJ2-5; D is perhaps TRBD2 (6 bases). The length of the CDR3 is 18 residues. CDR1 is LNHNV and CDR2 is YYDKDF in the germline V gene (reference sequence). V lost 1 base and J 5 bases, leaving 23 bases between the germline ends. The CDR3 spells CATSRGPRGRSWRETQYF. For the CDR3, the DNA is TGTGCCACCAGCAGAGGCCCCCGGGGGAGGTCATGGAGGGAGACCCAGTACTTC.

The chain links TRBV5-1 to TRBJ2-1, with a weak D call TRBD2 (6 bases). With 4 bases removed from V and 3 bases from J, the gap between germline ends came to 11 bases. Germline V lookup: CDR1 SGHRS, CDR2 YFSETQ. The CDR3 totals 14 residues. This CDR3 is CASSRDLRYNEQFF. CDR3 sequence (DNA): TGCGCCAGCAGCAGGGACTTACGCTACAATGAGCAGTTCTTC.

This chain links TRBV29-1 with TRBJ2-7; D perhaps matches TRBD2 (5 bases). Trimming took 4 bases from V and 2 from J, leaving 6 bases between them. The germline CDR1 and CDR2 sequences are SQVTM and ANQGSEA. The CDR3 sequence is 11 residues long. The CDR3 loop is CSVGAAYEQYF. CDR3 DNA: TGCAGCGTTGGAGCGGCCTACGAGCAGTACTTC.

Here the CDR3 DNA reads TGTGCCAGCAGTTTTTTTGATGGAACAGGGGACACTGAAGCTTTCTTT. This gives the protein CASSFFDGTGDTEAFF. The chain carries TRBV28 and TRBJ1-1, with TRBD1 matching 7 bases. Trimming at V came to 3 bases and at J to 3 bases, leaving 10 bases not matched to a gene. The CDR3 spans 16 residues. In germline, CDR1 is MDHEN, CDR2 SYDVKM.

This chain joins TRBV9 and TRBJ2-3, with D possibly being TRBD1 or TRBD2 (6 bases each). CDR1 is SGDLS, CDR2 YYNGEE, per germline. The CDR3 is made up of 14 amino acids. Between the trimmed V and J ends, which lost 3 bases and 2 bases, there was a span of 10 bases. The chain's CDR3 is CASSEAGHTDTQYF. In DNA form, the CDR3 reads TGTGCCAGCAGCGAGGCGGGACACACAGATACGCAGTATTTT.

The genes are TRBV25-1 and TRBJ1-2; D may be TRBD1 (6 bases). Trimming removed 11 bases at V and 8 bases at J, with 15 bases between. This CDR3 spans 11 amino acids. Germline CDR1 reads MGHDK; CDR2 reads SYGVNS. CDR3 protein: CAAGAAYGYTF. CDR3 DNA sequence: TGTGCCGCAGGGGCAGCGTACGGCTACACCTTC.

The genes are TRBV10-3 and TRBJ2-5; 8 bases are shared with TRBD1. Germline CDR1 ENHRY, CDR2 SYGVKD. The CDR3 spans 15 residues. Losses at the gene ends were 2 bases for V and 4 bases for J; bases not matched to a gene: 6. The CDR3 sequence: CAISEQGQGGETQYF. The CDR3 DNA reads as TGTGCCATCAGTGAGCAAGGACAGGGAGGAGAGACCCAGTACTTC.

Here the CDR3 reads CASGAFRFNEQFF. As DNA, the CDR3 is TGTGCTAGTGGGGCATTTCGGTTCAATGAGCAGTTCTTC. The chain carries TRBV12-5 and TRBJ2-1; D remains unclear. Germline V gene data show CDR1 as LGHNT and CDR2 as FRNRAP. With 6 bases removed from V and 6 bases from J, the gap between germline ends came to 12 bases. The CDR3 has 13 amino acids.

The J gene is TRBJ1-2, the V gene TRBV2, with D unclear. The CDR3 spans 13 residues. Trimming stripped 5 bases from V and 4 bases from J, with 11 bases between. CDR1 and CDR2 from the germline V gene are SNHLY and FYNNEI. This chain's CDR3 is CASSNTVFYGYTF. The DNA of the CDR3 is TGTGCCAGCAGTAATACAGTGTTCTATGGCTACACCTTC. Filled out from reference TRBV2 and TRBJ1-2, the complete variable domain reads EPEVTQTPSHQVTQMGQEVILRCVPISNHLYFYWYRQILGQKVEFLVSFYNNEISEKSEIFDDQFSVERPDGSNFTLKIRSTKLEDSAMYFCASSNTVFYGYTFGSGTRLTVV.

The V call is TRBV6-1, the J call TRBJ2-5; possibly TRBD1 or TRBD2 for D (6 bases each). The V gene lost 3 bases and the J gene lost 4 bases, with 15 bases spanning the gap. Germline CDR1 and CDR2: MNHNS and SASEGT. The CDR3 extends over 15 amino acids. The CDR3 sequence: CASSDRRGGPETQYF. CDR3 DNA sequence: TGTGCCAGCAGTGACCGTCGAGGGGGGCCAGAGACCCAGTACTTC.

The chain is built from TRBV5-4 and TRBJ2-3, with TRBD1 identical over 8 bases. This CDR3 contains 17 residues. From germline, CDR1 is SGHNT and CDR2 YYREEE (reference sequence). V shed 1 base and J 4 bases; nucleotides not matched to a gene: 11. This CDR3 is CASSLPTGQAGADTQYF. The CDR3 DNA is TGTGCCAGCAGCTTGCCGACGGGACAGGCTGGCGCAGATACGCAGTATTTT.